This T cell receptor beta chain appears in the sequencing data of a study of cytomegalovirus exposure and HLA in healthy donors. About the research overall: A later analysis reported the same platform for the 110 or so validation repertoires and the roughly 650 first-cohort repertoires.

TCRdb keeps only in-frame clones here, not all; method: immunoSEQ multiplex PCR. The sample includes 56,000 or so clones, 93% of them seen just once. On this clone: Its antigen is not known.

Points from the study as a whole: Reports described diagnosis of cytomegalovirus status by the classifier as highly specific and sensitive. The study labeled 180 or so TCR beta chains cytomegalovirus-associated.

The sample taken for sequencing was PBMCs. This TCR was recovered from a woman between 18 and 29 years old in good health and CMV-seropositive.

The CDR3 loop reads CASSPTGTGGIYGYTF. CDR3 DNA: TGTGCCAGTAGCCCCACCGGGACAGGGGGCATCTATGGCTACACCTTC. V is TRBV19 and J is TRBJ1-2; TRBD1 aligns across 12 bases. The trim removed 6 bases at V and 4 bases at J, leaving 9 bases unmatched. The length of the CDR3 is 16 residues. CDR1 LNHDA and CDR2 SQIVND come from the germline V gene (reference sequence).